This T cell receptor beta chain was identified during a study of technical replicates of blood from several donors. Repertoires were generated with immunoSEQ multiplex PCR, while TCRdb's copy carries only in-frame clones and drops some. The data hold approximately 70,000 clones, with roughly nine tenths observed a single time. This clone was observed once. Between the trimmed V and J ends, which lost 0 bases and 6 bases, there was a span of 15 bases. CDR3 length: 15 residues. Germline CDR1 SGHRS, CDR2 YFSETQ. This TCR came from a human donor in good health. Some clones in this sample may be carry-over from other donors' samples. This sequence joins TRBV5-1 and TRBJ1-2; a possible D gene is TRBD1 (6 bases). The sequencing input was T cells isolated from PBMCs. CDR3 loop: CASSLVAGDLHGYTF. Written as DNA, the CDR3 is TGCGCCAGCAGCTTGGTGGCAGGGGATCTACATGGCTACACCTTC.